This is a list of T cell receptor beta chains from one sample in a study of T cells in localized non-small cell lung cancer. Produced via immunoSEQ multiplex PCR; TCRdb's table is partial and in-frame only. The sample has 75,000 to 95,000 clones, less than 85% seen once. Material: PBMCs, obtained before any cancer treatment. The origin of the receptors is a man aged 40 to 75 with stage II squamous cell lung carcinoma. The CDR3 runs from the conserved cysteine through the conserved F or W. D genes are given only for firm matches. Clone size is stated in some rows and not others, as once, few, many or a class when expanded.

size | J | D | V | CDR3 | DNA
. | TRBJ2-2 | . | TRBV11-2 | CASSLVTRWSTRPGELFF | TGTGCCAGCAGCTTAGTAACGCGGTGGAGTACTCGTCCCGGGGAGCTGTTTTTT
. | TRBJ1-5 | . | TRBV9 | CASSTAPDQPQHF | TGTGCCAGCAGCACAGCCCCTGACCAGCCCCAGCATTTT
. | TRBJ2-3 | . | TRBV7-8 | CASSPGSTDTQYF | TGTGCCAGCAGCCCGGGGAGCACAGATACGCAGTATTTT
. | TRBJ1-1 | . | TRBV29-1 | CSVGQLNTEAFF | TGCAGCGTTGGACAGTTGAACACTGAAGCTTTCTTT
. | TRBJ2-7 | TRBD1 | TRBV18 | CASSLDRASSGYEQYF | TGTGCCAGCTCACTAGACAGGGCCTCCTCAGGCTACGAGCAGTACTTC
. | TRBJ1-3 | . | TRBV5-5 | CASSLGNSFSGNTIYF | TGTGCCAGCAGTTTAGGAAACAGTTTCTCTGGAAACACCATATATTTT
once | TRBJ1-6 | . | TRBV19 | CASRVGVPYNSPLHF | TGTGCCAGTAGGGTTGGGGTCCCCTATAATTCACCCCTCCACTTT
. | TRBJ1-3 | . | TRBV7-3 | CASSLGAGSGNTIYF | TGTGCCAGCAGCCTGGGAGCAGGGAGTGGAAACACCATATATTTT
medium-sized | TRBJ1-2 | . | TRBV2 | CASSVRPLEGYTF | TGTGCCAGCAGTGTACGGCCTCTTGAGGGCTACACCTTC
once | TRBJ1-2 | . | TRBV6-5 | CASSSLPTNYGYTF | TGTGCCAGCAGTTCGCTTCCGACCAACTATGGCTACACCTTC
. | TRBJ2-7 | . | TRBV6-5 | CASSQYYEQYF | TGTGCCAGCAGCCAATACTACGAGCAGTACTTC
few | TRBJ1-5 | . | TRBV28 | CASSGLRGQPQHF | TGTGCCAGCTCGGGACTCCGGGGACAGCCCCAGCATTTT
. | TRBJ1-2 | . | TRBV7-9 | CASSSNWDGYTF | TGTGCCAGCAGCTCCAACTGGGATGGCTACACCTTC
few | TRBJ2-5 | . | TRBV7-9 | CASSLVDETQYF | TGTGCCAGCAGCTTAGTGGATGAGACCCAGTACTTC
once | TRBJ2-2 | TRBD1 | TRBV7-8 | CASSLSGTGTGELFF | TGTGCCAGCAGCCTCTCCGGGACAGGGACCGGGGAGCTGTTTTTT
. | TRBJ1-6 | . | TRBV18 | CASSPSVFRDSPLHF | TGTGCCAGCTCACCGTCAGTCTTTAGGGATTCACCCCTCCACTTT
. | TRBJ2-5 | . | TRBV27 | CASSLNGIPRGETQYF | TGTGCCAGCAGTTTAAACGGGATTCCTCGGGGAGAGACCCAGTACTTC
once | TRBJ2-3 | TRBD2 | TRBV4-2 | CASSPRTSGGTDTQYF | TGTGCCAGCAGCCCGAGGACTAGCGGAGGCACAGATACGCAGTATTTT
. | TRBJ2-1 | TRBD2 | TRBV7-3 | CASSLGLATTNEQFF | TGTGCCAGCAGCTTAGGACTAGCGACCACCAATGAGCAGTTCTTC
. | TRBJ2-5 | TRBD1 | TRBV30 | CAWSGTVEETQYF | TGTGCCTGGAGCGGGACAGTTGAAGAGACCCAGTACTTC
. | TRBJ2-5 | . | TRBV11-3 | CASSPTASSGETQYF | TGTGCCAGCAGCCCCACAGCGTCCTCGGGGGAGACCCAGTACTTC
. | TRBJ1-2 | TRBD1 | TRBV27 | CASSSRPDRGGDGYTF | TGTGCCAGCAGTTCGCGACCGGACAGGGGCGGAGATGGCTACACCTTC
. | TRBJ2-6 | . | TRBV7-9 | CASSLQGRGGSNVLTF | TGTGCCAGCAGCCTCCAGGGGAGGGGAGGGTCCAACGTCCTGACTTTC
. | TRBJ2-7 | . | TRBV7-6 | CASSPSVLLGEQYF | TGTGCCAGCAGCCCTAGCGTACTGCTGGGCGAGCAGTACTTC
. | TRBJ1-2 | . | TRBV6-5 | CASTGGHLGLSGYTF | TGTGCCTCAACCGGGGGGCACCTTGGGCTATCTGGCTACACCTTC
. | TRBJ2-1 | . | TRBV4-2 | CASSQMGDSLGEQFF | TGTGCCAGCAGCCAGATGGGGGACTCCCTCGGGGAGCAGTTCTTC
. | TRBJ2-2 | TRBD2 | TRBV28 | CASTLLAGITGELFF | TGTGCCAGCACCTTACTAGCGGGTATCACCGGGGAGCTGTTTTTT
. | TRBJ1-6 | TRBD1 | TRBV5-5 | CASSLGTAIKANSPLHF | TGTGCCAGCAGCCTAGGGACAGCAATTAAGGCGAATTCACCCCTCCACTTT
. | TRBJ2-7 | TRBD2 | TRBV13 | CASSYLAGLAGEAYEQYF | TGTGCCAGCAGCTACCTGGCGGGACTAGCGGGAGAGGCCTACGAGCAGTACTTC
once | TRBJ2-1 | . | TRBV7-2 | CASSPRTRRNEQFF | TGTGCCAGCAGCCCCAGGACCCGGAGAAATGAGCAGTTCTTC
. | TRBJ1-5 | . | TRBV4-3 | CASSQDFQVNQPQHF | TGCGCCAGCAGCCAAGACTTTCAGGTCAATCAGCCCCAGCATTTT
. | TRBJ2-5 | . | TRBV6-5 | CASSYSSTLVSETQYF | TGTGCCAGCAGTTACTCAAGCACCTTAGTATCGGAGACCCAGTACTTC
. | TRBJ1-4 | TRBD1 | TRBV4-3 | CASSQEGGQGASNEKLFF | TGCGCCAGCAGCCAGGAAGGCGGACAGGGGGCGAGTAATGAAAAACTGTTTTTT
. | TRBJ1-2 | . | TRBV5-6 | CASSSSVGANYGYTF | TGTGCCAGCAGCTCATCAGTGGGAGCCAACTATGGCTACACCTTC
. | TRBJ2-5 | . | TRBV5-4 | CASSLSSEGGTQYF | TGTGCCAGCAGCTTGTCCTCAGAGGGGGGGACCCAGTACTTC
. | TRBJ2-5 | TRBD2 | TRBV27 | CASSFAPPSGTSGRKETQYF | TGTGCCAGCAGTTTCGCCCCTCCCTCCGGGACTAGCGGGAGGAAAGAGACCCAGTACTTC
. | TRBJ1-1 | . | TRBV28 | CASSPPDSSYTEAFF | TGTGCCAGCAGCCCTCCCGATTCGTCTTACACTGAAGCTTTCTTT
. | TRBJ2-3 | . | TRBV7-8 | CASSSGEDTQYF | TGTGCCAGCAGCTCAGGGGAAGATACGCAGTATTTT
. | TRBJ1-6 | . | TRBV27 | CASGNQGSYNSPLHF | TGTGCCAGCGGTAATCAGGGCTCCTATAATTCACCCCTCCACTTT
. | TRBJ2-5 | . | TRBV28 | CASSPHLPGQETQYF | TGTGCCAGCAGCCCCCACCTACCGGGACAAGAGACCCAGTACTTC
once | TRBJ2-3 | TRBD2 | TRBV28 | CASSLLAGGDTQYF | TGTGCCAGCAGTTTGTTGGCGGGAGGAGATACGCAGTATTTT
. | TRBJ2-5 | . | TRBV2 | CASFRRAGGEYQETQYF | TGTGCCAGCTTCCGAAGAGCCGGGGGCGAGTACCAAGAGACCCAGTACTTC
once | TRBJ2-2 | . | TRBV25-1 | CASREGGRNTGELFF | TGTGCCAGCAGGGAAGGGGGTAGGAACACCGGGGAGCTGTTTTTT
. | TRBJ1-5 | TRBD1 | TRBV28 | CASRGQGAGSNQPQHF | TGTGCCAGCAGGGGACAGGGGGCAGGGAGCAATCAGCCCCAGCATTTT
. | TRBJ2-2 | . | TRBV9 | CASSVGGGRTGELFF | TGTGCCAGCAGCGTAGGTGGAGGCCGGACCGGGGAGCTGTTTTTT
. | TRBJ1-4 | TRBD1 | TRBV9 | CASSITGGATNEKLFF | TGTGCCAGCAGCATCACAGGGGGGGCGACTAATGAAAAACTGTTTTTT
. | TRBJ2-7 | . | TRBV28 | CASSLRDIPFYEQYF | TGTGCCAGCAGTCTCCGGGACATCCCTTTCTACGAGCAGTACTTC
. | TRBJ2-7 | TRBD1 | TRBV19 | CASSEDRGGSYEQYF | TGTGCCAGTAGTGAGGACAGGGGGGGCTCCTACGAGCAGTACTTC
. | TRBJ1-1 | TRBD1 | TRBV6-5 | CASSQRQGGNTEAFF | TGTGCCAGCAGCCAGCGACAGGGAGGGAACACTGAAGCTTTCTTT